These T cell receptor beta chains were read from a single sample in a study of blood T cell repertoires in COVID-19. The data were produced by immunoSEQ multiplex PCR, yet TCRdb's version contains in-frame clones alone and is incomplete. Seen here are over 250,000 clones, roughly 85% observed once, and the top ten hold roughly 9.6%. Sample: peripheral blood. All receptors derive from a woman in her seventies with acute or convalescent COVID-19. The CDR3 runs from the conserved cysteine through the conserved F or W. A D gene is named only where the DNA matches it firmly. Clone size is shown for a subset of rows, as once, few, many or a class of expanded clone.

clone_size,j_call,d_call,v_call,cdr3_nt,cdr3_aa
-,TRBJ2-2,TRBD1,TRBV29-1,TGCAGCGCAGGACAGGGGGGAAAGGCCGGGGAGCTGTTTTTT,CSAGQGGKAGELFF
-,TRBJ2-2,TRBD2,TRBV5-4,TGTGCCAGCAGCCCTAGCGGGGGGGCCGTAGCTAAAATCGGGGAGCTGTTTTTT,CASSPSGGAVAKIGELFF
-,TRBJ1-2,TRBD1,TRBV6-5,TGTGCTAACAGGATCACAGGGGTGCATGGCTACACCTTC,CANRITGVHGYTF
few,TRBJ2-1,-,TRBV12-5,TGTGCTAGTGGTTTTAACAATGAGCAGTTCTTC,CASGFNNEQFF
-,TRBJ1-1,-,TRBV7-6,TGTGCCAGCAGCTCGTGGAACACTGAAGCTTTCTTT,CASSSWNTEAFF
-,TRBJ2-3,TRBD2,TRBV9,TGTGCCAGCAGCGCCGGTAGCGGGCTCCCCACAGATACGCAGTATTTT,CASSAGSGLPTDTQYF
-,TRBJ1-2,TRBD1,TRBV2,TGTGCCAGCAGTACCGACAGGGGGCTTCGGGGCTACACCTTC,CASSTDRGLRGYTF
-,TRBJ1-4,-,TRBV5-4,TGTGCCAGCAGCTTGGGACAGGAAAAACTGTTTTTT,CASSLGQEKLFF
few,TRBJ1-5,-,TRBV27,TGTGCCAGCAGTCGGGAGGGATTAGCTCAGCCCCAGCATTTT,CASSREGLAQPQHF
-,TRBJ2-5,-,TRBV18,TGTGCCAGCTCACGGCAGCCTGAGGAGGCCCAGTACTTC,CASSRQPEEAQYF
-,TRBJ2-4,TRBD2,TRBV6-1,TGTGCCAGCAGTGCGGGGACTAGCGGGGGGGCAGCCAAAAACATTCAGTACTTC,CASSAGTSGGAAKNIQYF
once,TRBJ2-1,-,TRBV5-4,TGTGCCAGCATAAGGGGCAATGAGCAGTTCTTC,CASIRGNEQFF
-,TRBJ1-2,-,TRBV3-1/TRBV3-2,TGTGCCAGCAGCCAAGACCAAGGGGCGTACGGCTACACCTTC,CASSQDQGAYGYTF
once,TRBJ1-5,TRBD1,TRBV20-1,TGCAGTGCTAGTCCCGGGACAGGGGACGGGCAGCCCCAGCATTTT,CSASPGTGDGQPQHF
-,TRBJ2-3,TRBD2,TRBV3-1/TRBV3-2,TGTGCCAGCAGCCAAGGCGCTAGCGGGGGGTCCACAGATACGCAGTATTTT,CASSQGASGGSTDTQYF
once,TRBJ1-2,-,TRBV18,TGTGCCAGCTCACCGGGGCAGGGCGTCTATGGCTACACCTTC,CASSPGQGVYGYTF
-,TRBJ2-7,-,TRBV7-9,TGTGCCAGCAGGGCTACAGGGAGGGGCTCCTACGAGCAGTACTTC,CASRATGRGSYEQYF
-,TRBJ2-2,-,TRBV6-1,TGTGCCAGCAGTGCGACAGGTGGGGGTACCGGGGAGCTGTTTTTT,CASSATGGGTGELFF
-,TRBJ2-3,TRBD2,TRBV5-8,TGTGCCAGCAGCTTAGCGGGGGCTACAGATACGCAGTATTTT,CASSLAGATDTQYF
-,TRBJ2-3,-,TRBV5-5,TGTGCCAGCAGCTTGAATAGCGGTCGCACAGATACGCAGTATTTT,CASSLNSGRTDTQYF
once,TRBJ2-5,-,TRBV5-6,TGTGCCAGCAGCCTGAATCACCTCCGGGAGACCCAGTACTTC,CASSLNHLRETQYF
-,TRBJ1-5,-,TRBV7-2,TGTGCCAGCAGCTTAAGTTCGACACACGATCAGCCCCAGCATTTT,CASSLSSTHDQPQHF
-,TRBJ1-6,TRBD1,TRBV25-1,TGTGCCAGCAGACTCCGGGACAGCGAAAATTCACCCCTCCACTTT,CASRLRDSENSPLHF
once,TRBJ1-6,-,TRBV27,TGTGCCAGCAGTTTAATGGGTCAGGGCCATTCACCCCTCCACTTT,CASSLMGQGHSPLHF
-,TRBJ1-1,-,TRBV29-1,TGCAGCGGTTTGACAGGGAACACTGAAGCTTTCTTT,CSGLTGNTEAFF
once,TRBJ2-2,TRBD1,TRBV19,TGTGCCAGTAGTACTCGAGGGACAGGGAACACCGGGGAGCTGTTTTTT,CASSTRGTGNTGELFF
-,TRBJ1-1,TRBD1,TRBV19,TGTGCCAGTAGTATCGGGACAGAGAACACTGAAGCTTTCTTT,CASSIGTENTEAFF
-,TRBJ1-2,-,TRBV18,TGTGCCAGCTCACCGTCGAGCAACTATGGCTACACCTTC,CASSPSSNYGYTF
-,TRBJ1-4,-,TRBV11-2,TGTGCCAGCAGCTTAAGAATGGGCAACGGGGGGGAAAAACTGTTTTTT,CASSLRMGNGGEKLFF
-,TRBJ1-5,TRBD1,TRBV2,TGTGCCAGCAGTGAAGAAAACAGGGGGTACAGTCAGCCCCAGCATTTT,CASSEENRGYSQPQHF
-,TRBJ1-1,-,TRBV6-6,TGTGCCAGCACCCTCGACCAGGCGTCGAACACTGAAGCTTTCTTT,CASTLDQASNTEAFF
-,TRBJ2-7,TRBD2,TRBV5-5,TGTGCCAGCAGCTACTTGGCGGGGGGGCTAAACGAGCAGTACTTC,CASSYLAGGLNEQYF
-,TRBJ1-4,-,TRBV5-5,TGTGCCAGCAGCACCTCACAGGGACGGGGTGAAAAACTGTTTTTT,CASSTSQGRGEKLFF
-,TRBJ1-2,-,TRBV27,TGTGCCAGCAGTTCGCCGGGGCAGGGGTATGGCTACACCTTC,CASSSPGQGYGYTF
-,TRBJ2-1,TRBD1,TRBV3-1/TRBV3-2,TGTGCCAGCAGCCGCCGGGACAGGGGGAGGAATGAGCAGTTCTTC,CASSRRDRGRNEQFF
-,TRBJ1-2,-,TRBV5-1,TGCGCCAGCAGCACGCTCCAGGGAGGGGTGGGTTATGGCTACACCTTC,CASSTLQGGVGYGYTF
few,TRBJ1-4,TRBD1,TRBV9,TGTGCCAGCAGCGGATCACAGGGGGCTAGTGAAAAACTGTTTTTT,CASSGSQGASEKLFF
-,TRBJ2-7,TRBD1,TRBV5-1,TGCGCCAGCAGCTCCGGGACAGGGACTATCTACGAGCAGTACTTC,CASSSGTGTIYEQYF
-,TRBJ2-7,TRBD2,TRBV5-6,TGTGCCAGCAGCCGGTCTAGCGGGGGGGCCCACGAGCAGTACTTC,CASSRSSGGAHEQYF
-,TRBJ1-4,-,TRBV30,TGTGCCTGGAGTGTATCGGATGAAAAACTGTTTTTT,CAWSVSDEKLFF
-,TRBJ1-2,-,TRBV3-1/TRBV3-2,TGTGCCAGCAGCGACAGAGGCTCTATGGGTGGCTACACCTTC,CASSDRGSMGGYTF
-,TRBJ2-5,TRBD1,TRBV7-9,TGTGCCAGCAGCTTAGGGACAGGGCTGTGGGAGACCCAGTACTTC,CASSLGTGLWETQYF
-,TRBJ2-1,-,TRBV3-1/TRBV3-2,TGTGCCAGCAGCCAAAAAGGGGGTGAGCAGTTCTTC,CASSQKGGEQFF
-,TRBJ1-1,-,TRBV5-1,TGCGCCAGCAGCTCCCTCAGAGGATCCGGCACTGAAGCTTTCTTT,CASSSLRGSGTEAFF
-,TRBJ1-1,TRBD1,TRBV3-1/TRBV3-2,TGTGCCAGCAGCCCCCTTGACGGGACAGGGGGAGGCTTCTTT,CASSPLDGTGGGFF
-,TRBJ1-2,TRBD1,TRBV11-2,TGTGCCAGCAGCCGTGTACAGGGGACCGATGGCTACACCTTC,CASSRVQGTDGYTF
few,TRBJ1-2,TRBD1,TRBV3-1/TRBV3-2,TGTGCCAGCAGCCATCAGACAGGGGGATATGGCTACACCTTC,CASSHQTGGYGYTF
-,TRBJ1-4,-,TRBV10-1,TGCGCCAGCAGGCAAATTACAGGGAGTGATGAAAAACTGTTTTTT,CASRQITGSDEKLFF
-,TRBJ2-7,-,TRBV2,TGTGCCAGCAGGTCGGAGATTACGGGCGAGCAGTACTTC,CASRSEITGEQYF
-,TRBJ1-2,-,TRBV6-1,TGTGCCAGCAGTGAAAAGGGGGACGGCAGCTATGGCTACACCTTC,CASSEKGDGSYGYTF
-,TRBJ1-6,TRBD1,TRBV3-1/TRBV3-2,TGTGCCAGCAGCCCGACAGGGGTAGGATCACCCCTCCACTTT,CASSPTGVGSPLHF
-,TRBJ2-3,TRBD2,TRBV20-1,TGCAGTGCTAGTGACCGGGACTACGGTACAGATACGCAGTATTTT,CSASDRDYGTDTQYF
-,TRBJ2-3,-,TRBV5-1,TGCGCCAGCAGCCCCCAAGGGAGCCCTAGCACAGATACGCAGTATTTT,CASSPQGSPSTDTQYF
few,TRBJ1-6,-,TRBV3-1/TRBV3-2,TGTGCCAGCAGCCCAATAAAGGGGGGGAACTCACCCCTCCACTTT,CASSPIKGGNSPLHF